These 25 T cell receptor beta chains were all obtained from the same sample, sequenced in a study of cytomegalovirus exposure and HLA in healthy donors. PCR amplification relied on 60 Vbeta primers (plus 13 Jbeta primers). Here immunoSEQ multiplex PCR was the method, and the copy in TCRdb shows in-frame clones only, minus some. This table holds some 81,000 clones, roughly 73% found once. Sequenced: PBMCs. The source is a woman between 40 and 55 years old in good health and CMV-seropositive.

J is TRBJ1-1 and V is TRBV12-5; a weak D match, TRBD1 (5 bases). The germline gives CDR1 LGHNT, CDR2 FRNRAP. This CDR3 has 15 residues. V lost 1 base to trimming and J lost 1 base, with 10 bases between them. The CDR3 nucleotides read TGTGCTAGTGGTTTGGAGTTGGGGGGGAACACTGAAGCTTTCTTT. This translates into CASGLELGGNTEAFF.

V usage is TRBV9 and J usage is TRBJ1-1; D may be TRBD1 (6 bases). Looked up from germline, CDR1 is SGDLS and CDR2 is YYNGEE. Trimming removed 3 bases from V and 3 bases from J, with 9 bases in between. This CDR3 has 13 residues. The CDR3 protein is CASSAQGYTEAFF. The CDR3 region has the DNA TGTGCCAGCAGCGCCCAGGGGTACACTGAAGCTTTCTTT. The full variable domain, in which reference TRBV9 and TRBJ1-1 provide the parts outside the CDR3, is DSGVTQTPKHLITATGQRVTLRCSPRSGDLSVYWYQQSLDQGLQFLIQYYNGEERAKGNILERFSAQQFPDLHSELNLSSLELGDSALYFCASSAQGYTEAFFGQGTRLTVV.

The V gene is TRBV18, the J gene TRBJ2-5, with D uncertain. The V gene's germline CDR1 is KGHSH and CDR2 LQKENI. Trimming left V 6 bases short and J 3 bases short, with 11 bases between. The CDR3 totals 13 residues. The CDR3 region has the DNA TGTGCCAGCTCCCCTAGAGAGAAAGAGACCCAGTACTTC. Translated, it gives CASSPREKETQYF. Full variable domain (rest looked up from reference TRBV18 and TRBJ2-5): NAGVMQNPRHLVRRRGQEARLRCSPMKGHSHVYWYRQLPEEGLKFMVYLQKENIIDESGMPKERFSAEFPKEGPSILRIQQVVRGDSAAYFCASSPREKETQYFGPGTRLLVL.

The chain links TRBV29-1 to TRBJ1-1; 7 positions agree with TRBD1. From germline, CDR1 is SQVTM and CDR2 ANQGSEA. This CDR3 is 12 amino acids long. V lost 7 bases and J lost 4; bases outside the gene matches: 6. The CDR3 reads CSANRGPTEAFF. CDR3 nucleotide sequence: TGCAGCGCAAACAGGGGTCCCACTGAAGCTTTCTTT.

This CDR3 is CASSQDSLNTEAFF. The CDR3 coding sequence is TGCGCCAGCAGCCAAGATAGCTTGAACACTGAAGCTTTCTTT. The V call is TRBV4-3, the J call TRBJ1-1; D ambiguous. Germline V gives CDR1 LGHNA, CDR2 YSLEER. Trimming shortened V by 0 bases and J by 0 bases, and 5 bases separated the two germline ends. There are 14 residues in the CDR3.

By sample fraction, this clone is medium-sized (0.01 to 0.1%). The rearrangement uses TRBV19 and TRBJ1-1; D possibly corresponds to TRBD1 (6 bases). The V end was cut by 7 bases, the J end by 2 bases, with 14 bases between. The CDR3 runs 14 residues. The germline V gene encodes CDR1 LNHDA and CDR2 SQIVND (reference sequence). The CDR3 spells CASIPDRSNTEAFF. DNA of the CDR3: TGTGCCAGTATCCCAGACAGGAGTAACACTGAAGCTTTCTTT.

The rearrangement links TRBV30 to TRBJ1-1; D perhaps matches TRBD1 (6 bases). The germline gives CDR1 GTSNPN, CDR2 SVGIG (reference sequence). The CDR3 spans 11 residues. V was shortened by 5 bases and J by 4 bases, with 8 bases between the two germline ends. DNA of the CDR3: TGTGCCTGGTCGACAGGCACTGAAGCTTTCTTT. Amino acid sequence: CAWSTGTEAFF.

The CDR3 loop is CASGPGGSETQYF. DNA for the CDR3: TGTGCCAGCGGACCGGGGGGTAGCGAGACCCAGTACTTC. This sequence joins TRBV28 and TRBJ2-5, with 7 bases identical to TRBD2. Germline lookup yields CDR1 MDHEN and CDR2 SYDVKM. V lost 8 bases and J lost 5; bases outside the gene matches: 8. The CDR3 spans 13 residues.

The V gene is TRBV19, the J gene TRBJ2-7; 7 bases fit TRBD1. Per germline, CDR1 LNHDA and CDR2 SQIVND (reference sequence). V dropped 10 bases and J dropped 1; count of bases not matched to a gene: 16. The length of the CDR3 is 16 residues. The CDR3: CATSPIEGAPSYEQYF. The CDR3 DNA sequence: TGTGCCACCTCGCCAATCGAGGGGGCCCCATCCTACGAGCAGTACTTC. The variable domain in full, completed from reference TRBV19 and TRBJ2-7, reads DGGITQSPKYLFRKEGQNVTLSCEQNLNHDAMYWYRQDPGQGLRLIYYSQIVNDFQKGDIAEGYSVSREKKESFPLTVTSAQKNPTAFYLCATSPIEGAPSYEQYFGPGTRLTVT.

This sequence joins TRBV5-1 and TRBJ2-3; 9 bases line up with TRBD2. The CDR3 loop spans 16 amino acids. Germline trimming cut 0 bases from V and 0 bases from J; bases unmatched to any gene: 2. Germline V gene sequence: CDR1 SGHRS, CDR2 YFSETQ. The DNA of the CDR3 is TGCGCCAGCAGCTTGGGACTAGCGGATAGCACAGATACGCAGTATTTT. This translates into CASSLGLADSTDTQYF. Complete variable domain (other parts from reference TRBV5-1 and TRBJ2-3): KAGVTQTPRYLIKTRGQQVTLSCSPISGHRSVSWYQQTPGQGLQFLFEYFSETQRNKGNFPGRFSGRQFSNSRSEMNVSTLELGDSALYLCASSLGLADSTDTQYFGPGTRLTVL.

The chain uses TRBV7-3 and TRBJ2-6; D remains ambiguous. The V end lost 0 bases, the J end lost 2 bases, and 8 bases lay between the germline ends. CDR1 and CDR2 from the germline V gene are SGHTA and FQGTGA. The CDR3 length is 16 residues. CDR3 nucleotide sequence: TGTGCCAGCAGCTTAACATCTCCCCCTGGGGCCAACGTCCTGACTTTC. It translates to CASSLTSPPGANVLTF.

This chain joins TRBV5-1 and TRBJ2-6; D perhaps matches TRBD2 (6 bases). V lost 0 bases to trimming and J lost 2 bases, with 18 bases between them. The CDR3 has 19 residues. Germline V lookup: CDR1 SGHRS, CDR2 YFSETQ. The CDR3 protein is CASSLVDYSRGAGANVLTF. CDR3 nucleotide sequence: TGCGCCAGCAGCTTGGTGGACTACTCCCGCGGCGCTGGGGCCAACGTCCTGACTTTC.

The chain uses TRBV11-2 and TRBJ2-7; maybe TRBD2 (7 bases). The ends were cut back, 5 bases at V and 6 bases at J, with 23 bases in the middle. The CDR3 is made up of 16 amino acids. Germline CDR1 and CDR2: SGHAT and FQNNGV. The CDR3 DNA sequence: TGTGCCAGCAGCCCTTATGGGGGGGCGATAGCATCCGAGCAGTACTTC. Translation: CASSPYGGAIASEQYF.

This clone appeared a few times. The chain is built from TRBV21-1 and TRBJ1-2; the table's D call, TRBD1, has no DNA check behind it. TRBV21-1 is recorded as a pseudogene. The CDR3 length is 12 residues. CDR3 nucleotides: TGTGCCAGCGGATTAAACAGGGACGGCTACACCTTC. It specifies CASGLNRDGYTF.

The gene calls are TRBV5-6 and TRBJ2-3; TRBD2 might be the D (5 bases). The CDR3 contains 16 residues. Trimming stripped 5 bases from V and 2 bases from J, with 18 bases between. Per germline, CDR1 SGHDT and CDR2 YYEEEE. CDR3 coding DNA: TGTGCCAGCAGAAGCTGGACTCCTGACTTCACAGATACGCAGTATTTT. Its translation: CASRSWTPDFTDTQYF.

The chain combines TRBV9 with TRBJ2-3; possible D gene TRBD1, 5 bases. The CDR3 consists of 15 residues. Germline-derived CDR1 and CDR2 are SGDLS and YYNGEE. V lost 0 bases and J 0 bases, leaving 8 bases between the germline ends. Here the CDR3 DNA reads TGTGCCAGCAGCGTAGGTACAGGTAGCACAGATACGCAGTATTTT. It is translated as CASSVGTGSTDTQYF.

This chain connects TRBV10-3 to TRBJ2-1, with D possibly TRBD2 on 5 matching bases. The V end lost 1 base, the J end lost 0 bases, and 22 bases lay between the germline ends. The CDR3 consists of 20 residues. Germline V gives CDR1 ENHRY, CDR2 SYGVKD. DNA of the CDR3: TGTGCCATCAGTGAGTGGGCGGCCGATCGGACGGGGAGCTCCTACAATGAGCAGTTCTTC. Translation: CAISEWAADRTGSSYNEQFF.

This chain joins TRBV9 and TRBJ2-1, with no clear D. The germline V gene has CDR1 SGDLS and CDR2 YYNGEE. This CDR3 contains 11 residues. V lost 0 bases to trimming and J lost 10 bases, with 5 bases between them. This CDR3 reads CASSVGQEQFF. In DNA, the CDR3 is TGTGCCAGCAGCGTAGGCCAGGAGCAGTTCTTC.

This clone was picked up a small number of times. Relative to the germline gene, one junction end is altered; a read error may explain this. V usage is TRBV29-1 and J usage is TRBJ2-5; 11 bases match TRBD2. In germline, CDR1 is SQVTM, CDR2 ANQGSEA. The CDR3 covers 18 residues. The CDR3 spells CGVTRIIGLAGVPKTQYF. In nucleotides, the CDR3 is TGCGGCGTCACACGGATCATAGGACTAGCGGGCGTGCCAAAGACCCAGTACTTC.

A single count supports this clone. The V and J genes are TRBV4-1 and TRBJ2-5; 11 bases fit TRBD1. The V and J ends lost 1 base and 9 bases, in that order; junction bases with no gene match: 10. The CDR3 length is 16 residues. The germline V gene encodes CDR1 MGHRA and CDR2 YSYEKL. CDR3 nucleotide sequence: TGCGCCAGCAGCCAAGGGACAGGGGGCTATTCGTGGGCCCAGTACTTC. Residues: CASSQGTGGYSWAQYF.

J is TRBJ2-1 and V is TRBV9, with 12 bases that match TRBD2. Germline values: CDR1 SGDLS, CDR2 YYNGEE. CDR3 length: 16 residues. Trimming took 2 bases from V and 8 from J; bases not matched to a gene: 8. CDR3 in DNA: TGTGCCAGCAGCGTGACTAGCGGGAGTTTGGGCGATGAGCAGTTCTTC. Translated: CASSVTSGSLGDEQFF.

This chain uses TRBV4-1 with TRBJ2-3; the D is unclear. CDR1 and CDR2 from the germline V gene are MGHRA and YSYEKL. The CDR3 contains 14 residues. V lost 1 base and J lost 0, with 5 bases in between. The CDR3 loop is CASSQAVSTDTQYF. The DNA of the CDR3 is TGCGCCAGCAGCCAAGCAGTGAGCACAGATACGCAGTATTTT.

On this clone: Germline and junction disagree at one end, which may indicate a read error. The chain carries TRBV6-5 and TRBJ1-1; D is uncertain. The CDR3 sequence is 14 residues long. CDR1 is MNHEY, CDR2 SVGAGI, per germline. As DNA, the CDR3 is TGTGCCAGCAGTTACTCGGGCATGAACACTGAAGCTCTCTTT. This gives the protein CASSYSGMNTEALF.

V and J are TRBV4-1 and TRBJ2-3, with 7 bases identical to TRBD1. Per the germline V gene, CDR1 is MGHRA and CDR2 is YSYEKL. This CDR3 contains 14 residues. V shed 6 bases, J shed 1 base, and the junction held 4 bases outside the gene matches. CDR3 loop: CASRDTGGTDTQYF. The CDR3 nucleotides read TGCGCCAGCAGAGACACAGGGGGCACAGATACGCAGTATTTT.

The CDR3 DNA is TGTGCCAGCAGCTTAAGAACGGTCCAGGGGGCAGGACAGCCCCAGCATTTT. The encoded protein is CASSLRTVQGAGQPQHF. The chain carries TRBV7-2 and TRBJ1-5, with 8 positions matching TRBD1. There are 17 residues in the CDR3. The trim removed 2 bases at V and 7 bases at J, leaving 13 bases unmatched. Germline V gene sequence: CDR1 SGHTA, CDR2 FQGNSA. Full variable domain (missing parts from reference TRBV7-2 and TRBJ1-5): GAGVSQSPSNKVTEKGKDVELRCDPISGHTALYWYRQSLGQGLEFLIYFQGNSAPDKSGLPSDRFSAERTGGSVSTLTIQRTQQEDSAVYLCASSLRTVQGAGQPQHFGDGTRLSIL.